This note documents a single T cell receptor (beta chain) sequence. Everyone who donated was a healthy bone marrow donor. The PCR used 60 Vbeta and 13 Jbeta primers. Libraries were prepared by immunoSEQ multiplex PCR; TCRdb keeps only in-frame clonotypes and omits some of them. The profile covers roughly 160,000 clones, with about 65% appearing a single time and 2.5% to 3% taken by the ten largest. This entry belongs to a study of cytomegalovirus exposure and HLA in healthy donors. V dropped 5 bases and J dropped 5 bases, with 18 bases sitting between them. Per the germline V gene, CDR1 is SEHNR and CDR2 is FQNEAQ (reference sequence). The CDR3 extends over 16 amino acids.

Sequenced sample: PBMCs. This TCR was sampled from a woman in her twenties or thirties in good health and CMV-seronegative. The chain employs TRBV7-9 and TRBJ2-2; maybe TRBD1 (5 bases). CDR3 sequence: CASSPYPGSGTGELFF. The DNA of the CDR3 is TGTGCCAGCAGCCCCTACCCAGGGTCCGGGACCGGGGAGCTGTTTTTT.